The present T cell receptor (beta chain) was sequenced within a study of cytomegalovirus exposure and HLA in healthy donors. About the research overall: T cells numbering about 179 million yielded roughly 120 million unique TCR beta sequences in an earlier analysis.

The length of the CDR3 is 14 residues. CDR1 is MNHEY, CDR2 SVGAGI, per germline. Trimming removed 2 bases from V and 2 bases from J, with 10 bases in between. This PCR relied on a set of 60 Vbeta primers and 13 Jbeta primers. Clones were read by immunoSEQ multiplex PCR, and TCRdb kept only the in-frame ones, dropping some. The table has 45,000 to 65,000 clones, roughly 73% seen once. Sequencing used PBMCs. This chain joins TRBV6-5 and TRBJ2-7, with D maybe TRBD1 (5 bases). This clonotype was sampled from a woman aged 40 to 50 in good health and CMV-seropositive. CDR3 DNA: TGTGCCAGCAGTTACGTCGCAGGGACCTACGAGCAGTACTTC. Translating gives CASSYVAGTYEQYF.